Sequencing of this T cell receptor (beta chain) was carried out in a study of neurological immune-mediated disorders. 2 million PBMCs stored at -80 C were the source of the unsorted libraries. The V and J ends lost 1 base and 4 bases respectively, with 14 bases between them. This CDR3 is 16 amino acids long. Per germline, CDR1 MNHEY and CDR2 SMNVEV (reference sequence). The making of cDNA relied on 5'RACE with 10-nucleotide random UMIs. One entry per CDR3 protein, called by TCRdb with MiXCR from the 5' RACE reads. The data show 84,000 or so distinct CDR3 sequences, with around a tenth seen just once and 1.8% held by the top ten. In this sample, this clonotype turned up many times. The antigen remains undetermined. General observations from the study: No sharing of CDR3 amino acid sequences was observed among expanded clones across subjects, suggesting private repertoires in all groups.

The chain combines TRBV27 with TRBJ2-4; D uncertain. The sample taken for sequencing was PBMCs. This receptor was taken from a man aged 40-49 years in good health. CDR3 protein: CASSLYVTLDKNIQYF. The CDR3 DNA is TGTGCCAGCAGTTTATATGTGACTTTGGATAAAAACATTCAGTACTTC.